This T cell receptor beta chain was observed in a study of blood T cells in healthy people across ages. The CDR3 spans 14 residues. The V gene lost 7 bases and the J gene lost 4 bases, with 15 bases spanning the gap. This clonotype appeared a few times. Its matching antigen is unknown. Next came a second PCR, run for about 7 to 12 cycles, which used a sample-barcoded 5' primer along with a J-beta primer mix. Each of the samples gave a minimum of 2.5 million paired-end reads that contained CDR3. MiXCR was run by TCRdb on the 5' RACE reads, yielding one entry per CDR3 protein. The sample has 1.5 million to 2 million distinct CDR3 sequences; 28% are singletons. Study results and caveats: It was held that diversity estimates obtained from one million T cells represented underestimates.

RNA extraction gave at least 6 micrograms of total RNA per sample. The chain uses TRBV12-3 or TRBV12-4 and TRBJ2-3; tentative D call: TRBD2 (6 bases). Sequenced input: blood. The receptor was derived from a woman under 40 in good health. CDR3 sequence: CASISAGLSDTQYF. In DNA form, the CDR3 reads TGTGCCAGCATCTCTGCGGGACTCTCAGATACGCAGTATTTT.